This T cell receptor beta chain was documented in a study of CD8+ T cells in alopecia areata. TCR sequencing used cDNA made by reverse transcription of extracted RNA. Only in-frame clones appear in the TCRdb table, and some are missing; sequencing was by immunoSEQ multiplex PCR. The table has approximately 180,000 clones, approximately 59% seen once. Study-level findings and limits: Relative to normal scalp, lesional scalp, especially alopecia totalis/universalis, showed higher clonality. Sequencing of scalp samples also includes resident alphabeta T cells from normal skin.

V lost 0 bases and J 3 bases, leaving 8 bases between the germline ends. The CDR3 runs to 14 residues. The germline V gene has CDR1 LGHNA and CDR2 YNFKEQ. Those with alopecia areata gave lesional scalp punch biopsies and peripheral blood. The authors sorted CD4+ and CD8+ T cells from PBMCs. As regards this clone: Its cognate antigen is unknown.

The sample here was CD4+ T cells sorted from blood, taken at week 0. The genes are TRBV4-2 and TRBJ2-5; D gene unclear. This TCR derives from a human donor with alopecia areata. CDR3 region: CASSQELAKETQYF. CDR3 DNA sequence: TGTGCCAGCAGCCAAGAGCTGGCGAAAGAGACCCAGTACTTC.